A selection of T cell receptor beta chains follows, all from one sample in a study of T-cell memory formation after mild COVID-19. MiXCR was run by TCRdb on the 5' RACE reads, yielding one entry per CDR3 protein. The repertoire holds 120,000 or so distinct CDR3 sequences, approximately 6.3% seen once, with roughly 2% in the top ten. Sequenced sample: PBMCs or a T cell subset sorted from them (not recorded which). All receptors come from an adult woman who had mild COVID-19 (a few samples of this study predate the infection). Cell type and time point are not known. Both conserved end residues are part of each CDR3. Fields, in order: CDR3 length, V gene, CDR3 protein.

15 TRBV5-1 CASSSGTGRSYEQYF
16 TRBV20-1 CSANVLWASGRETQYF
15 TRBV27 CASSSWDRGRTEAFF
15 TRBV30 CAWSVLDTYNNEQFF
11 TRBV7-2 CASSLVVEQYF
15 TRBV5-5 CASSLSGGWTDTQYF
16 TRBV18 CASSPLVLAGDLEQFF
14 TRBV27 CASSRTGGGTEAFF
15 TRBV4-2 CASSQEHKTRGEQFF
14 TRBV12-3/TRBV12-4 CASTRGGRNYGYTF
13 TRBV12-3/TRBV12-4 CASSFRENTEAFF
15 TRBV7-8 CASSLGWGAQETQYF
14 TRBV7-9 CASSSLIRPDTQHF
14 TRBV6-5 CASSTTAGNQPQHF
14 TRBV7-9 CASSLLSVEETQYF
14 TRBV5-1 CASSPRGEPETQYF
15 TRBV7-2 CASSLFLDLNQPQHF
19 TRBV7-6 CASSSGPSGAGGNTGELFF
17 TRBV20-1 CSAITSGRPSSTDTQYF
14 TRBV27 CASKSGRSYNEQFF
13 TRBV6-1 CASRGGGADTQYF
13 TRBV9 CASSVARGYGYTF
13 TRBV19 CASSYDSRYEQYF
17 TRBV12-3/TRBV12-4 CASSLKTGLILNSPLHF
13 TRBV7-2 CATTGRGVQTQYF
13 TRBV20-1 CSANVGLPDTQYF
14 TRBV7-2 CASSRPTNTGELFF
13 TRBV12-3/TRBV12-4 CASSFSGNYGYTF
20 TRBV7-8 CASSLQIISGRIPSTDTQYF
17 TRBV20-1 CSARTVLGGATYNEQFF
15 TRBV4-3 CASSQDPNSNQPQHF
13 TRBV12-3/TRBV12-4 CASSNPGSDTQYF
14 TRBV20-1 CSAKKTSGYNEQFF
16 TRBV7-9 CASSLWAGGETDTQYF
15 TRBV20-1 CSASTSGGFSYEQYF
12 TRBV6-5 CASSYGQGPQHF
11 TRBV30 CAWSHPGPQYF
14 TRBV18 CASSPLDTLYEQYF
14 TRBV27 CASRLQGANYGYTF
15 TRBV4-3 CASSQDHYGSEKLFF
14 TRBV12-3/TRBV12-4 CASSLYRVREKLFF
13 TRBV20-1 CSARGTGSYGYTF
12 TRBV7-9 CASSFSNQPQHF
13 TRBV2 CASMGGSQETQYF
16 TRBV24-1 CATSDQDRAAEETQYF